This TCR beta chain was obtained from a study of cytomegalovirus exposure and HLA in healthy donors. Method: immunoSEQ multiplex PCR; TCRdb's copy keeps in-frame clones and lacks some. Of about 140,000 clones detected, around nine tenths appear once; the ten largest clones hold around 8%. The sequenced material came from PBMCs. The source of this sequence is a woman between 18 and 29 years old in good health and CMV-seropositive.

In DNA form, the CDR3 reads TGTGCCAGCAGCCGACGGGACAGGGATCGAGGGGAGACCCAGTACTTC. The encoded protein is CASSRRDRDRGETQYF. This chain links TRBV7-9 with TRBJ2-5; TRBD1 aligns across 9 bases. Germline V gene data show CDR1 as SEHNR and CDR2 as FQNEAQ (reference sequence). Germline trimming cut 5 bases from V and 5 bases from J; bases unmatched to any gene: 12. This CDR3 region has 16 residues.